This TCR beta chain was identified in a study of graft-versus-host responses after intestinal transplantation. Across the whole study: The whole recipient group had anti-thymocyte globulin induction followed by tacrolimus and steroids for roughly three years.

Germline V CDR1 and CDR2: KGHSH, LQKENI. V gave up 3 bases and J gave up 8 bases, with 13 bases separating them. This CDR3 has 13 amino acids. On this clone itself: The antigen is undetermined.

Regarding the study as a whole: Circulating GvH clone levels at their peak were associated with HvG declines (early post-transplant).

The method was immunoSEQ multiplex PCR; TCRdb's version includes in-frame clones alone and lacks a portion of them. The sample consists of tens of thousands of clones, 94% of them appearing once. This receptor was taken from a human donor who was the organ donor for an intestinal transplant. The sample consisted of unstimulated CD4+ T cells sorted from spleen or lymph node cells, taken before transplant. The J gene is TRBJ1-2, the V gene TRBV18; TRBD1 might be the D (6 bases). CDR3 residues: CASSPQGWQGYTF. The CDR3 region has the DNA TGTGCCAGCTCACCGCAGGGGTGGCAAGGCTACACCTTC.